The 20 T cell receptor beta chains reported below all come from one sample, sequenced in a study of blood T cell repertoires in COVID-19. Measured with immunoSEQ multiplex PCR; TCRdb has only the in-frame clones, and not every one. The sample has 250,000 to 400,000 clones; approximately 87% are singletons. Sequencing was performed on peripheral blood. Every receptor here comes from a woman in her thirties with COVID-19, enrolled during active disease.

A single count supports this clone. The chain employs TRBV6-5 and TRBJ1-5, with TRBD1 as a possible D gene (6 bases). The ends were cut back, 7 bases at V and 7 bases at J, with 17 bases in the middle. The CDR3 extends over 14 amino acids. Germline V gene data show CDR1 as MNHEY and CDR2 as SVGAGI. For the CDR3, the DNA is TGTGCCAGCACCCTGAACAGGGAGGGCCAGCCCCAGCATTTT. It is translated as CASTLNREGQPQHF.

This clone was detected once. CDR3 loop: CSASIRTGGRNEQFF. The CDR3 DNA follows: TGCAGTGCTAGTATCAGGACGGGAGGGCGGAATGAGCAGTTCTTC. The rearrangement links TRBV20-1 to TRBJ2-1, with 8 bases matching TRBD2. The J segment lost 7 bases and the V segment lost 3 bases, leaving 11 bases of the junction unmatched. CDR1 DFQATT and CDR2 SNEGSKA come from the germline V gene (reference sequence). The CDR3 totals 15 residues.

The genes are TRBV13 and TRBJ1-1; 8 nucleotides agree with TRBD1. Germline V gene lookup returns CDR1 PRHDT and CDR2 FYEKMQ (reference sequence). V dropped 0 bases and J dropped 3; count of bases not matched to a gene: 9. The CDR3 runs 17 residues. The CDR3 DNA reads as TGTGCCAGCAGCTTAGGCCCTGCTGACAGGGGCGACACTGAAGCTTTCTTT. This sequence encodes CASSLGPADRGDTEAFF.

J is TRBJ2-1 and V is TRBV29-1; 7 bases align to TRBD2. Germline CDR1 is SQVTM and CDR2 is ANQGSEA. V lost 4 bases, J lost 3 bases, and 6 bases stayed unmatched. The CDR3 has 14 residues. In DNA, the CDR3 is TGCAGCGTTGGGGGACTACCCCTCTACAATGAGCAGTTCTTC. Amino acid sequence: CSVGGLPLYNEQFF.

This chain links TRBV28 with TRBJ1-2; D remains ambiguous. The V end was cut by 2 bases, the J end by 7 bases, with 8 bases between. The CDR3 consists of 12 residues. The germline gives CDR1 MDHEN, CDR2 SYDVKM. CDR3 residues: CASSLLSSGYTF. The CDR3 nucleotides are TGTGCCAGCAGTTTACTATCATCTGGCTACACCTTC.

The V gene is TRBV7-8, the J gene TRBJ2-7, with TRBD2 as a possible D gene (5 bases). CDR3 length: 16 residues. Germline V gives CDR1 SGHVS, CDR2 FQNEAQ. The V end was cut by 0 bases, the J end by 2 bases, with 14 bases between. The CDR3 DNA reads TGTGCCAGCAGCTTAGCCGTCGGGATGGAGACCTACGAGCAGTACTTC. Encoded protein: CASSLAVGMETYEQYF.

The chain links TRBV2 to TRBJ1-2; 7 nucleotides line up with TRBD1. Germline V gene data show CDR1 as SNHLY and CDR2 as FYNNEI. The CDR3 extends over 14 amino acids. V dropped 3 bases and J dropped 8; count of bases not matched to a gene: 9. The CDR3 sequence is CASSEALDREGYTF. The CDR3 DNA reads as TGTGCCAGCAGTGAGGCCCTAGACAGGGAAGGCTACACCTTC.

V and J are TRBV5-1 and TRBJ1-3; D ambiguous. Germline CDR1 reads SGHRS; CDR2 reads YFSETQ. The V gene lost 5 bases and the J gene lost 2 bases, with 14 bases spanning the gap. The CDR3 is made up of 15 amino acids. CDR3 in DNA: TGCGCCAGCAGTAGTGGAGGTAATCCTGGAAACACCATATATTTT. Amino acid sequence: CASSSGGNPGNTIYF.

The chain uses TRBV7-2 and TRBJ2-1, with TRBD2 matching 14 bases. J gave up 8 bases and V 5 bases, and 8 bases lay outside the gene matches. The germline CDR1 and CDR2 sequences are SGHTA and FQGNSA. The CDR3 covers 16 residues. CDR3 bases: TGTGCCAGCAGCCCCCGGACTAGCGGGGGGTCGCATGAGCAGTTCTTC. It codes for CASSPRTSGGSHEQFF.

The genes are TRBV6-1 and TRBJ2-5; 8 bases are shared with TRBD1. This CDR3 region has 15 residues. V was pared by 2 bases and J by 4 bases, with 6 bases of the junction left unmatched. CDR1 is MNHNS, CDR2 SASEGT, per germline. The CDR3 DNA sequence: TGTGCCAGCAGTGAAACCCAAACAGGGGGAGAGACCCAGTACTTC. Residues: CASSETQTGGETQYF.

The V gene is TRBV12-3 or TRBV12-4, the J gene TRBJ2-5; the match to TRBD2 covers 9 bases. The CDR3 covers 13 residues. The V and J ends lost 8 bases and 2 bases, in that order; junction bases with no gene match: 3. Written as DNA, the CDR3 is TGTGCCAGCCGCCTAGCGGGACAAGAGACCCAGTACTTC. Translated, it gives CASRLAGQETQYF.

V gene TRBV5-6 combines with J gene TRBJ2-7; 7 bases match TRBD2. J was trimmed by 7 bases and V by 4 bases; bases with no gene match: 8. The CDR3 runs 13 residues. Germline V gene sequence: CDR1 SGHDT, CDR2 YYEEEE. Here the CDR3 reads CASSRAGGREQYF. DNA of the CDR3: TGTGCCAGCAGCCGCGCCGGGGGGAGGGAGCAGTACTTC.

CDR3 sequence reads: CASSSDRVTDEQFF. Here the CDR3 DNA reads TGCGCCAGCAGCTCGGACAGGGTAACCGATGAGCAGTTCTTC. This rearrangement joins TRBV5-1 to TRBJ2-1, with 8 bases that match TRBD1. Unmatched junction bases numbered 7, after V lost 3 bases and J lost 8 bases. From germline, CDR1 is SGHRS and CDR2 YFSETQ. The CDR3 totals 14 residues.

J is TRBJ2-2 and V is TRBV6-1; TRBD1 matches at 8 bases. V shed 2 bases, J shed 7 bases, and the junction held 6 bases outside the gene matches. The CDR3 covers 15 residues. Germline V gene data show CDR1 as MNHNS and CDR2 as SASEGT. CDR3 sequence reads: CASSESQGAIGELFF. CDR3 in DNA: TGTGCCAGCAGTGAAAGTCAGGGGGCTATCGGGGAGCTGTTTTTT.

V gene TRBV6-6 combines with J gene TRBJ2-7, with 9 bases that match TRBD2. Trimming removed 0 bases from V and 5 bases from J; junction bases left unmatched: 8. CDR1 MNHNY and CDR2 SVGAGI come from the germline V gene (reference sequence). The length of the CDR3 is 16 residues. The CDR3 is CASSYSAREGPNEQYF. DNA of the CDR3: TGTGCCAGCAGTTACTCGGCGCGGGAGGGCCCCAACGAGCAGTACTTC.

The genes are TRBV19 and TRBJ1-1, with D perhaps TRBD1 (5 bases). Germline CDR1 is LNHDA and CDR2 is SQIVND (reference sequence). This CDR3 is 15 amino acids long. V lost 5 bases to trimming and J lost 1 base, with 14 bases between them. This chain's CDR3 is CASSGGRLGNTEAFF. In nucleotides, the CDR3 is TGTGCCAGTAGTGGGGGGAGGTTGGGGAACACTGAAGCTTTCTTT. The full variable domain, completed using reference TRBV19 and TRBJ1-1, is DGGITQSPKYLFRKEGQNVTLSCEQNLNHDAMYWYRQDPGQGLRLIYYSQIVNDFQKGDIAEGYSVSREKKESFPLTVTSAQKNPTAFYLCASSGGRLGNTEAFFGQGTRLTVV.

The V gene is TRBV5-1, the J gene TRBJ2-3, with 7 nucleotides matching TRBD2. Per germline, CDR1 SGHRS and CDR2 YFSETQ. The J segment lost 6 bases and the V segment lost 3 bases, leaving 10 bases of the junction unmatched. The CDR3 extends over 15 amino acids. CDR3 loop: CASSYNKGAGDTQYF. DNA for the CDR3: TGCGCCAGCAGCTACAATAAGGGAGCGGGGGATACGCAGTATTTT. Based on the CDR3 plus reference TRBV5-1 and TRBJ2-3, the full variable domain is KAGVTQTPRYLIKTRGQQVTLSCSPISGHRSVSWYQQTPGQGLQFLFEYFSETQRNKGNFPGRFSGRQFSNSRSEMNVSTLELGDSALYLCASSYNKGAGDTQYFGPGTRLTVL.

V usage is TRBV5-1 and J usage is TRBJ1-1, with D possibly TRBD1 on 6 matching bases. Germline V gene lookup returns CDR1 SGHRS and CDR2 YFSETQ. The CDR3 sequence is 15 residues long. The ends were cut back, 0 bases at V and 6 bases at J, with 15 bases in the middle. Here the CDR3 reads CASSLGDRRSSEAFF. CDR3 sequence (DNA): TGCGCCAGCAGCTTGGGCGACAGGAGAAGTTCTGAAGCTTTCTTT.

The chain joins TRBV29-1 to TRBJ2-2; D may be TRBD1 (5 bases). CDR1 and CDR2 (germline): SQVTM, ANQGSEA. Trimming shortened V by 6 bases and J by 6 bases, and 26 bases separated the two germline ends. The CDR3 is made up of 17 amino acids. The CDR3 loop reads CSVEVGVDGQWAGELFF. CDR3 in DNA: TGCAGCGTCGAGGTAGGGGTAGACGGACAATGGGCCGGGGAGCTGTTTTTT.

This chain joins TRBV27 and TRBJ1-1; TRBD1 might be the D (5 bases). The V end was cut by 6 bases, the J end by 1 base, with 9 bases between. The CDR3 loop spans 13 amino acids. The germline V gene has CDR1 MNHEY and CDR2 SMNVEV (reference sequence). The CDR3 loop is CASSERGNTEAFF. The CDR3 nucleotides are TGTGCCAGCAGCGAAAGGGGGAACACTGAAGCTTTCTTT.